Listed below are T cell receptor beta chains from one sample, sequenced in a study of T cell clones after liver transplantation. Measured with immunoSEQ multiplex PCR; TCRdb has only the in-frame clones, and not every one. The data hold some 59,000 clones, with 65% to 75% observed a single time. The starting material was CD4+ T cells from blood, obtained before liver transplant. The source of these receptors is a human donor who received a liver transplant. The CDR3 runs from the conserved cysteine through the conserved F or W. A D gene is named only where the DNA matches it firmly. Size values are once, few and many counts, or a class for expanded clones, and some rows have none.

J gene	D gene	V gene	clone size	CDR3 DNA	CDR3 protein
TRBJ2-7	TRBD1	TRBV11-2	few	TGTGCCAGCAGCCAACAGGGGTACGAGCAGTACTTC	CASSQQGYEQYF
TRBJ1-2	-	TRBV5-1	-	TGCGCCAGCAGCTTGGGTGGGGGCGAGAACTATGGCTACACCTTC	CASSLGGGENYGYTF
TRBJ2-6	-	TRBV5-1	few	TGCGCCAGCAGCTTGGTGGGCAGCTCTGGGGCCAACGTCCTGACTTTC	CASSLVGSSGANVLTF
TRBJ2-1	TRBD2	TRBV19	-	TGTGCCAGTACCGGGCTTAGCGGGGGGAACAATGAGCAGTTCTTC	CASTGLSGGNNEQFF
TRBJ1-1	TRBD1	TRBV10-3	few	TGTGCCATCATGGGACAGCAGAACACTGAAGCTTTCTTT	CAIMGQQNTEAFF
TRBJ2-7	TRBD2	TRBV7-2	-	TGTGCCAGCAGCTTAGATCCCCTAGCGGGGGTTGTGTACTTC	CASSLDPLAGVVYF
TRBJ1-2	-	TRBV21-1	few	TGTGCCAGCAGCAAATGCGCCGGTGGAGGGGAAGGCTACACCTTC	CASSKCAGGGEGYTF
TRBJ1-4	-	TRBV19	-	TGTGCCAGTAGTATGGGTCCAGGGGTAGCGGAAAAACTGTTTTTT	CASSMGPGVAEKLFF
TRBJ2-1	TRBD2	TRBV7-8	-	TGTGCCAGCAGATTGGGACTAGTGACTGAGCAGTTCTTC	CASRLGLVTEQFF
TRBJ2-7	-	TRBV11-2	-	TGTGCCAGCAGCTTAGATCGTTTAGGGGCTCAGCACTTC	CASSLDRLGAQHF
TRBJ1-4	TRBD1	TRBV11-2	once	TGTGCCAGCAGCCATTCGACAGGGATCAATGAAAAACTGTTTTTT	CASSHSTGINEKLFF
TRBJ2-6	-	TRBV28	-	TGTGCCAGCAGTTTATTCCGGCGGGCGTCCGTCGGGGCCAACGTCCTGACTTTC	CASSLFRRASVGANVLTF
TRBJ2-5	TRBD2	TRBV11-3	-	TGTGCCAGCAGCTTACGGGGCGGGGGCCAAGAGACCCAGTACTTC	CASSLRGGGQETQYF
TRBJ2-7	-	TRBV5-8	once	TGTGCCAGCAGGCCCGGCAGCGCGGGCTACGAGCAGTACTTC	CASRPGSAGYEQYF
TRBJ2-7	TRBD2	TRBV10-3	few	TGTGCCATCAGTGAGTCCGGGACTAGCGGGGGACGATGGCAGTACTTC	CAISESGTSGGRWQYF
TRBJ1-6	TRBD1	TRBV9	few	TGTGCCAGCAGCTCCCAGGACAGGGATAATTCACCCCTCCACTTT	CASSSQDRDNSPLHF
TRBJ2-7	TRBD1	TRBV10-3	many	TGTGCCATCAGTGAGCCTAGGACAGGGGTGCAGGAGCAGTACTTC	CAISEPRTGVQEQYF
TRBJ2-7	TRBD1	TRBV19	many	TGTGCCAGTAGTATAGAGGGGGCAGGGGGTAGCTTCGACGAGCAGTACTTC	CASSIEGAGGSFDEQYF
TRBJ2-3	-	TRBV15	-	TGTGCCACCAGCAGGGCGCGGGGACGCACAGATACGCAGTATTTT	CATSRARGRTDTQYF
TRBJ2-2	TRBD1	TRBV7-3	-	TGTGCCAGCAGCCCTAGTCTAGGACAGGGGGGCACCGGGGAGCTGTTTTTT	CASSPSLGQGGTGELFF
TRBJ1-1	TRBD1	TRBV5-1	-	TGCGCCAGCAGCGGAGGGACAGCCAGATCCACTGAAGCTTTCTTT	CASSGGTARSTEAFF
TRBJ2-1	TRBD2	TRBV7-6	-	TGTGCCAGCAGCCCGACTAGCGGGGTTGGCATAGAGCAGTTCTTC	CASSPTSGVGIEQFF
TRBJ2-3	TRBD1	TRBV10-1	-	TGCGCCAGCAGTGAGTCGACAGGGGCAGATACGCAGTATTTT	CASSESTGADTQYF
TRBJ1-2	-	TRBV28	-	TGTGCCAGCAGTTCAACAGGGAACTATGGCTACACCTTC	CASSSTGNYGYTF
TRBJ2-3	TRBD2	TRBV27	-	TGTGCCAGCAGTTACATTACTAGCGGGGTTCGCACAGATACGCAGTATTTT	CASSYITSGVRTDTQYF
TRBJ1-1	-	TRBV11-2	-	TGTGCCAGCAGCCCTAACGGGGTTACTGAAGCCGAAGCTTTCTTT	CASSPNGVTEAEAFF
TRBJ2-7	TRBD1	TRBV18	few	TGTGCCAGCTCATTACGACAGGGTTCCTACGAGCAGTACTTC	CASSLRQGSYEQYF
TRBJ2-1	TRBD2	TRBV6-5	-	TGTGCCAGCAGCCGGACTAGCGGACTTTACAATGAGCAGTTCTTC	CASSRTSGLYNEQFF
TRBJ2-7	TRBD2	TRBV5-1	-	TGCGCCAGCACCCCCGGGACTAGCGGTTACGAGCAGTACTTC	CASTPGTSGYEQYF
TRBJ2-7	-	TRBV15	-	TGTGCCACCAGCAGCAGGGGAGACGAGCAGTACTTC	CATSSRGDEQYF
TRBJ2-4	-	TRBV4-1	few	TGCGCCAGCAGCCAAGATAATGTGGGGGCAAACATTCAGTACTTC	CASSQDNVGANIQYF
TRBJ1-6	-	TRBV7-7	-	TGTGCTAGCAGCTTAGGATATGAGAATTCACCCCTCCACTTT	CASSLGYENSPLHF
TRBJ2-1	-	TRBV14	few	TGTGCCAGCAGCCGGAGGCGCGAGCAGTTCTTC	CASSRRREQFF
TRBJ1-6	TRBD1	TRBV5-8	few	TGTGCCAGCAGCTTGGGGGACCGGGACAGGGTGAACTCACCCCTCCACTTT	CASSLGDRDRVNSPLHF
TRBJ1-4	-	TRBV2	-	TGTGCCAGCAGTGTTAGGACAGCGAATGAAAAACTGTTTTTT	CASSVRTANEKLFF
TRBJ1-2	-	TRBV19	once	TGTGCCAGTGCCGACGTTCGCGGGACTCACAACTATGGCTACACCTTC	CASADVRGTHNYGYTF
TRBJ2-6	TRBD1	TRBV9	-	TGTGCCAGCAGCCCATGGACAGGGATCTCCTCTGGGGCCAACGTCCTGACTTTC	CASSPWTGISSGANVLTF
TRBJ1-4	TRBD1	TRBV7-8	-	TGTGCCAGCAGCTCAGCGGTAGGGGGCGCGACTAATGAAAAACTGTTTTTT	CASSSAVGGATNEKLFF
TRBJ2-1	-	TRBV28	-	TGTGCCAGCAGTCTCGGGGTATTAAAATACAATGAGCAGTTCTTC	CASSLGVLKYNEQFF
TRBJ2-5	TRBD1	TRBV29-1	-	TGCAGCGTTGAAGTAACAGGGGACAAGACCCAGTACTTC	CSVEVTGDKTQYF
TRBJ2-7	-	TRBV7-8	-	TGTGCCAGCAGCCTACCGCCAGGCTACGAGCAGTACTTC	CASSLPPGYEQYF
TRBJ2-7	-	TRBV19	-	TGTGCCAGTAGTATCGCCTGGGGAGACGAGCAGTACTTC	CASSIAWGDEQYF
TRBJ1-2	-	TRBV30	-	TGTGCCTGGATAGCGGTCGGGGCAGGGGGCTACACCTTC	CAWIAVGAGGYTF
TRBJ2-2	-	TRBV19	-	TGTGCCAGTAGCTGGGGGCGGGCCTTCACCGGGGAGCTGTTTTTT	CASSWGRAFTGELFF
TRBJ2-3	-	TRBV6-4	-	TGTGCCAGCAGCCCACAAGGCGGTACAGATACGCAGTATTTT	CASSPQGGTDTQYF
TRBJ2-3	-	TRBV14	-	TGTGCCAGCAGCCAAGATTGGGGCGCAGATACGCAGTATTTT	CASSQDWGADTQYF
TRBJ2-7	TRBD2	TRBV18	few	TGTGCCAGCTCACCCAGGAACGGGGGGGACGAGCAGTACTTC	CASSPRNGGDEQYF
TRBJ2-4	-	TRBV5-1	few	TGCGCCAGCAGCTTGGCGGGTTCAACCAAATACTCAGCCAAAAACATTCAGTACTTC	CASSLAGSTKYSAKNIQYF
TRBJ1-1	-	TRBV6-5	-	TGTGCCAGCAGTTATAGCAGGGAGAACACTGAAGCTTTCTTT	CASSYSRENTEAFF
TRBJ2-1	-	TRBV5-4	-	TGTGCCAGCAGCTTGAGGAGCAATGAGCAGTTCTTC	CASSLRSNEQFF
TRBJ1-1	TRBD1	TRBV6-5	-	TGTGCCAGCAGTGATGTGACAGGGAGGACTGAAGCTTTCTTT	CASSDVTGRTEAFF
TRBJ2-5	-	TRBV7-6	-	TGTGCCAGCAGCCTAGGGGGAGTAGATTCCCAAGAGACCCAGTACTTC	CASSLGGVDSQETQYF
TRBJ1-6	TRBD1	TRBV11-2	-	TGTGCCAGCAGCTTAGACTGGGACAGCGTATTCTCCTATAATTCACCCCTCCACTTT	CASSLDWDSVFSYNSPLHF